This TCR beta chain was sequenced during a study of human T cells and chemical hapten exposure. Across the study: Throughout the approximately 25-week study, diphenylcyclopropenone was applied weekly to the patients' scalps.

Regarding the study as a whole: Expanded TCRs were compared with controls, and the expanded TCRs formed significantly more large CDR3 similarity clusters. TCRs exceeding a frequency of 1 in 1000 stayed unchanged under DPC sensitization.

TCRdb itself ran the RACE reads through MiXCR, one entry per CDR3 protein. The profile shows tens of thousands of distinct CDR3 sequences, around 10% of them singletons. The time point denotes: patch test 1, 2 weeks after DPC sensitization. The treatment: therapeutic diphenylcyclopropenone sensitization with weekly scalp DPC. Of note for this clonotype: Its cognate antigen is unknown.

The CDR3 covers 14 residues. Germline CDR1 is MGHRA and CDR2 is YSYEKL. V lost 0 bases and J lost 4, with 9 bases in between. The rearrangement joins TRBV4-1 to TRBJ1-2; D is uncertain. The TCR originated in a middle-aged woman with alopecia areata. Some clones in this sample may be carry-over from other donors' samples. Sequenced material: whole blood, taken in connection with sensitization to the hapten diphenylcyclopropenone (DPC). DNA for the CDR3: TGCGCCAGCAGCCAAGATAGTGTGGGCTATGGCTACACCTTC. This gives the protein CASSQDSVGYGYTF.